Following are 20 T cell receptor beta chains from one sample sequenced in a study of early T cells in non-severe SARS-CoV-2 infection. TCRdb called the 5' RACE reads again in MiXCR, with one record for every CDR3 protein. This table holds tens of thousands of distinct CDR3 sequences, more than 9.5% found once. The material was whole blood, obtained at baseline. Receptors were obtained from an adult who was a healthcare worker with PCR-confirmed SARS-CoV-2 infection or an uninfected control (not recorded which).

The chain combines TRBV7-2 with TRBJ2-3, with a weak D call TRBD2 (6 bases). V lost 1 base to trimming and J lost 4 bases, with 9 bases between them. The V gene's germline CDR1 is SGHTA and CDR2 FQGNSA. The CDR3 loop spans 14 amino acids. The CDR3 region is CASSLEGRSDTQYF. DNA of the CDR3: TGTGCCAGCAGCTTAGAAGGGAGGTCAGATACGCAGTATTTT. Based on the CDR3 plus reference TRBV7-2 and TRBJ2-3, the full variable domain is GAGVSQSPSNKVTEKGKDVELRCDPISGHTALYWYRQSLGQGLEFLIYFQGNSAPDKSGLPSDRFSAERTGGSVSTLTIQRTQQEDSAVYLCASSLEGRSDTQYFGPGTRLTVL.

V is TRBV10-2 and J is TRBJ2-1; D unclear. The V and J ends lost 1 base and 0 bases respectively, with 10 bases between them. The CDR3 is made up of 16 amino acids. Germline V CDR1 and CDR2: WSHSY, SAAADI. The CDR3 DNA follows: TGCGCCAGCAGTGAGTTAGCTCCCCCCTCCTACAATGAGCAGTTCTTC. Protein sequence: CASSELAPPSYNEQFF.

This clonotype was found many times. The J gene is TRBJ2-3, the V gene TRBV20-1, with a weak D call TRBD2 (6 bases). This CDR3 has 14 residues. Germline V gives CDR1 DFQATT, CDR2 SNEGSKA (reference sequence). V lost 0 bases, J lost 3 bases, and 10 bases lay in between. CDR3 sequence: CSARDFGGTDTQYF. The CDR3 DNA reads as TGCAGTGCTAGAGATTTCGGGGGTACAGATACGCAGTATTTT.

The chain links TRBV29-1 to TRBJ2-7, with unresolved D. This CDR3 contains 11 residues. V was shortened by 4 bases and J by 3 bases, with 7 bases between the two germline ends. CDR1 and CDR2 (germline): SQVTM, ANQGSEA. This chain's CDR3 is CSVARSYEQYF. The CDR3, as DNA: TGCAGCGTTGCTAGGAGCTACGAGCAGTACTTC.

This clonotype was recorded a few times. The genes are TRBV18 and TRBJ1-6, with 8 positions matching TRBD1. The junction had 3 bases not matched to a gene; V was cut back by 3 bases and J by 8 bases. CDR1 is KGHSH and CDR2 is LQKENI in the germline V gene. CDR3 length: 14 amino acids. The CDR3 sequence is CASSPTGDDSPLHF. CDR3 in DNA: TGTGCCAGCTCACCGACAGGGGATGATTCACCCCTCCACTTT. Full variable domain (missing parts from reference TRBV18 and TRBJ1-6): NAGVMQNPRHLVRRRGQEARLRCSPMKGHSHVYWYRQLPEEGLKFMVYLQKENIIDESGMPKERFSAEFPKEGPSILRIQQVVRGDSAAYFCASSPTGDDSPLHFGNGTRLTVT.

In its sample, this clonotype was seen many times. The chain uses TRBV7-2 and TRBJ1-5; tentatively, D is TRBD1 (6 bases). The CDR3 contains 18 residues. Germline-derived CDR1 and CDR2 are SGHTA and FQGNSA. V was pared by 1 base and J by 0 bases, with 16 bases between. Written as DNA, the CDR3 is TGTGCCAGCAGCTTAGTGTCCAGGGGAACGAGTAGCAATCAGCCCCAGCATTTT. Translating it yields CASSLVSRGTSSNQPQHF.

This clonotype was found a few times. CDR3 amino acids: CASSAPDGSYEQYF. DNA of the CDR3: TGTGCCAGCAGCGCCCCGGACGGTTCCTACGAGCAGTACTTC. The chain couples TRBV9 to TRBJ2-7; D gene unclear. V was shortened by 3 bases and J by 1 base, with 11 bases between the two germline ends. The CDR3 runs 14 residues. Germline V lookup: CDR1 SGDLS, CDR2 YYNGEE.

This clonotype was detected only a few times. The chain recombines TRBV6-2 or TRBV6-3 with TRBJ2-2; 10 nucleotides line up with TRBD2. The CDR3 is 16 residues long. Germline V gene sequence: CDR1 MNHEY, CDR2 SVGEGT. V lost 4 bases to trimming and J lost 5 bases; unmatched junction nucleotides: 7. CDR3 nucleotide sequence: TGTGCCAGCAGTTCCCCTAGCGGGGGACCTACCGGGGAGCTGTTTTTT. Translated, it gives CASSSPSGGPTGELFF.

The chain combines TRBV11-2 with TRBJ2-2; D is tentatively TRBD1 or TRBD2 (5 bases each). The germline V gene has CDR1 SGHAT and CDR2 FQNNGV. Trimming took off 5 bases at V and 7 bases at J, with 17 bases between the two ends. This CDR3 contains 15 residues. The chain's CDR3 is CASSQSGRRIGELFF. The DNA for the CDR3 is TGTGCCAGCAGCCAATCGGGACGGAGAATCGGGGAGCTGTTTTTT.

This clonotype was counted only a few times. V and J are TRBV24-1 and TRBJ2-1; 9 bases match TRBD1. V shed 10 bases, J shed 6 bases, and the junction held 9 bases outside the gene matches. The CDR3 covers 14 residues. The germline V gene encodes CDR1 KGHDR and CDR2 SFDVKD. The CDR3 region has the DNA TGTGCCACTTCATGGGGACAGGGAATCAATGAGCAGTTCTTC. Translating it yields CATSWGQGINEQFF.

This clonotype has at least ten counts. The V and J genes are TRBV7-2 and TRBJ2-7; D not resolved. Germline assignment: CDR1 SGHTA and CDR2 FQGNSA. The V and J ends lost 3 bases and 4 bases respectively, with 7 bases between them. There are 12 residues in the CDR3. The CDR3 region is CASSFLGYEQYF. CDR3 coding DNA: TGTGCCAGCAGCTTCCTGGGGTACGAGCAGTACTTC.

CDR3 in amino acids: CASGLSGISYNEQFF. CDR3 sequence (DNA): TGTGCCAGCGGACTAAGCGGGATATCCTACAATGAGCAGTTCTTC. V usage is TRBV7-8 and J usage is TRBJ2-1, with 7 bases matching TRBD2. The CDR3 totals 15 residues. Losses at the gene ends were 8 bases for V and 1 base for J; bases not matched to a gene: 8. The V gene's germline CDR1 is SGHVS and CDR2 FQNEAQ.

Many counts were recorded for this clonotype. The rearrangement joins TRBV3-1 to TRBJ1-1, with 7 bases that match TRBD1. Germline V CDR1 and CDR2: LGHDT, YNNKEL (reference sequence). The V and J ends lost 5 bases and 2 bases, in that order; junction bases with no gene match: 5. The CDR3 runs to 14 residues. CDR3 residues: CASSAGQINTEAFF. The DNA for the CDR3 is TGTGCCAGCAGCGCGGGACAGATAAACACTGAAGCTTTCTTT.

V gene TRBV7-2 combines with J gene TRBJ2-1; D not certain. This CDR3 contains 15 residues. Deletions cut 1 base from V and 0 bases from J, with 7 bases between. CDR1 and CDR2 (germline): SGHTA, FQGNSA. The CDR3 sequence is CASSLEVPSYNEQFF. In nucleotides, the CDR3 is TGTGCCAGCAGCTTAGAGGTCCCCTCCTACAATGAGCAGTTCTTC. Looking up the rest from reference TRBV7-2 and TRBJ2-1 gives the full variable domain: GAGVSQSPSNKVTEKGKDVELRCDPISGHTALYWYRQSLGQGLEFLIYFQGNSAPDKSGLPSDRFSAERTGGSVSTLTIQRTQQEDSAVYLCASSLEVPSYNEQFFGPGTRLTVL.

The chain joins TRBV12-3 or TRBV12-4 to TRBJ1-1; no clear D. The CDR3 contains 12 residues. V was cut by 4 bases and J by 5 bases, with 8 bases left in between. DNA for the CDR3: TGTGCCAGCAGTTCCGGGAGTACTGAAGCTTTCTTT. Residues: CASSSGSTEAFF.

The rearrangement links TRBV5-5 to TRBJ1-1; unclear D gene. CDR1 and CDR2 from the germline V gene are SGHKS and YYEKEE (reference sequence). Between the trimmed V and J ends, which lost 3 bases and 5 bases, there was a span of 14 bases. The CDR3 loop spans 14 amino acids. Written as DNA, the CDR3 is TGTGCCAGCAGCTCCCGGACGGGTTTAACTGAAGCTTTCTTT. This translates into CASSSRTGLTEAFF.

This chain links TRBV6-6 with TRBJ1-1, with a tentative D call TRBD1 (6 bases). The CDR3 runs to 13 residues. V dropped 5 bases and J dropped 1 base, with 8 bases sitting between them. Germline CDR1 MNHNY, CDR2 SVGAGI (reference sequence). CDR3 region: CASSQGQNTEAFF. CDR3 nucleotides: TGTGCCAGCAGTCAGGGACAGAACACTGAAGCTTTCTTT.

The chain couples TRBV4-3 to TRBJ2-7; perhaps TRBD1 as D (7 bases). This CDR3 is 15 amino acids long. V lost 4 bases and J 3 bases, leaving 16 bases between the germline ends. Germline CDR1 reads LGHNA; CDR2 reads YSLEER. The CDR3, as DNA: TGCGCCAGCAGCCGCATCAGGGGGGCGGTCTACGAGCAGTACTTC. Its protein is CASSRIRGAVYEQYF.

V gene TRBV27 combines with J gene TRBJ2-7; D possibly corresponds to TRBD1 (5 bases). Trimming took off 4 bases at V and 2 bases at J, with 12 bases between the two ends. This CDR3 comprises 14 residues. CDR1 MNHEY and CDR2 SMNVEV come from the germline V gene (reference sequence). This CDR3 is CASSSADTTYEQYF. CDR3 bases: TGTGCCAGCAGTTCCGCGGACACGACCTACGAGCAGTACTTC.

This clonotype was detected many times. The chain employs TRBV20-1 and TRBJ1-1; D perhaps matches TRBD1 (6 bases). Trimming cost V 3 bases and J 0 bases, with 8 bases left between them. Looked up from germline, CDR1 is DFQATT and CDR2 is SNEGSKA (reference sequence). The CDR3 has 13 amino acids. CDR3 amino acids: CSARQGMNTEAFF. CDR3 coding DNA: TGCAGTGCTAGGCAGGGGATGAACACTGAAGCTTTCTTT.